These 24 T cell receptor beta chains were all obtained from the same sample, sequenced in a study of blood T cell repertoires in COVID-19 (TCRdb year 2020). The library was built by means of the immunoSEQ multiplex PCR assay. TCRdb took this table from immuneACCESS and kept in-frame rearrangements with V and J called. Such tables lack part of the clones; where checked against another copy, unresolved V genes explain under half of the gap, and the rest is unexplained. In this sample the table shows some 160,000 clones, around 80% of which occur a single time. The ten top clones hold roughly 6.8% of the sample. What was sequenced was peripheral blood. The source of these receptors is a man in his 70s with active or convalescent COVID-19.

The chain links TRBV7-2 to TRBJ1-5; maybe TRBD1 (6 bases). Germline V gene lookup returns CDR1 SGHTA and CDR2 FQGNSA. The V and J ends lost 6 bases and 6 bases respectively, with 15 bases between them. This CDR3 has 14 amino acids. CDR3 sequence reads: CASSEQGFRQPQHF. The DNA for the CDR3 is TGTGCCAGCAGTGAACAGGGATTTCGTCAGCCCCAGCATTTT.

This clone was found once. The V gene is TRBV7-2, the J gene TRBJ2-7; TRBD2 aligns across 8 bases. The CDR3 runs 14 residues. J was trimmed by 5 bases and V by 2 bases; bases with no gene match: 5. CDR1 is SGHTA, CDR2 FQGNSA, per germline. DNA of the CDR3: TGTGCCAGCAGCTTAAGAGCGGGGGAAAACGAGCAGTACTTC. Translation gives CASSLRAGENEQYF.

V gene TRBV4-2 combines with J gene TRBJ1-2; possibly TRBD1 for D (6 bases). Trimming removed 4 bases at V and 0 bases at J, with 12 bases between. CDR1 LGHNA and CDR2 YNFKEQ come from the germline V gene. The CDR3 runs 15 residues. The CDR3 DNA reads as TGTGCCAGCAGCCCCATGGACAGAGCTAACTATGGCTACACCTTC. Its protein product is CASSPMDRANYGYTF.

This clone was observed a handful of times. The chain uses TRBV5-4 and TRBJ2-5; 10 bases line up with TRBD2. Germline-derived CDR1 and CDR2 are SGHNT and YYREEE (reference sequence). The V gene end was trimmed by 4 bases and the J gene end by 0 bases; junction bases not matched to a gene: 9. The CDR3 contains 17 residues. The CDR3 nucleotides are TGTGCCAGCAGCCCCAAAAGCAGCGGGGGGGACCAAGAGACCCAGTACTTC. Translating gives CASSPKSSGGDQETQYF.

For the CDR3, the DNA is TGTGCCAGCACCCTGATCACCCGCTTTCCCCTGGGACAGGCTGAAGCTTTCTTT. Translating gives CASTLITRFPLGQAEAFF. This chain uses TRBV11-2 with TRBJ1-1; TRBD1 matches 8 bases. This CDR3 is 18 amino acids long. From germline, CDR1 is SGHAT and CDR2 FQNNGV. Trimming at V came to 7 bases and at J to 6 bases, leaving 22 bases not matched to a gene.

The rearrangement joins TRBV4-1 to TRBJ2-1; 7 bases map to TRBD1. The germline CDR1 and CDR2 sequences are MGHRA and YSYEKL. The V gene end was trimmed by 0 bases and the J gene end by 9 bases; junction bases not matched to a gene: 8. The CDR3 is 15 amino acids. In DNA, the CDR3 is TGCGCCAGCAGCCAAGAACAGGGGATCTGGGGTGAGCAGTTCTTC. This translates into CASSQEQGIWGEQFF.

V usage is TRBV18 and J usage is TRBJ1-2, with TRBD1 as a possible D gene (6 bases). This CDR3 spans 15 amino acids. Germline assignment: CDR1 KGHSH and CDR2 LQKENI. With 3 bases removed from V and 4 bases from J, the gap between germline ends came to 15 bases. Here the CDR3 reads CASSPSGTNSYGYTF. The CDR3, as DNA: TGTGCCAGCTCACCTTCCGGGACAAACAGCTATGGCTACACCTTC.

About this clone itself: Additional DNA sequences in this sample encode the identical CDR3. The CDR3 loop is CASSQAGNGYTF. As DNA, the CDR3 is TGTGCCAGCAGCCAAGCGGGAAATGGCTACACCTTC. V and J are TRBV3-1 (or the pseudogene TRBV3-2) and TRBJ1-2; no definite D call. Per germline, CDR1 LGHDT and CDR2 YNNKEL (reference sequence). The V and J ends lost 1 base and 6 bases respectively, with 6 bases between them. The CDR3 spans 12 residues.

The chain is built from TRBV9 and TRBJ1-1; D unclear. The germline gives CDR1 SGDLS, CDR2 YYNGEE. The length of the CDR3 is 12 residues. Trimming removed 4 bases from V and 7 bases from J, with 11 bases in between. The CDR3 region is CASSYPGGEAFF. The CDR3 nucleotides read TGTGCCAGCAGCTACCCGGGAGGTGAAGCTTTCTTT.

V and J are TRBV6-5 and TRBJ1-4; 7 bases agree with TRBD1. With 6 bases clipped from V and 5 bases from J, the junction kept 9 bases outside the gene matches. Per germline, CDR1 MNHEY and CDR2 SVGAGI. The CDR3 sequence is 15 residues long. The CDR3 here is CASSQDRVQNEKLFF. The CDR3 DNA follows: TGTGCCAGCAGCCAAGACAGGGTTCAAAATGAAAAACTGTTTTTT.

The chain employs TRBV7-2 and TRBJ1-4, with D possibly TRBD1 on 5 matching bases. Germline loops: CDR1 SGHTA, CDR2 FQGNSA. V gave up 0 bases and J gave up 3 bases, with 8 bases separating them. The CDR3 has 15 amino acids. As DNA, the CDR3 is TGTGCCAGCAGCTTAGCCCGGGGGGCTAATGAAAAACTGTTTTTT. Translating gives CASSLARGANEKLFF.

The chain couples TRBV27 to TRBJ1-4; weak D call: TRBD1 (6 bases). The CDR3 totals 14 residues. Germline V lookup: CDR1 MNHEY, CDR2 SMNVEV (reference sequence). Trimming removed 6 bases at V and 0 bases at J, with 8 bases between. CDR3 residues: CASRRTATNEKLFF. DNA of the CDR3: TGTGCCAGCAGAAGGACAGCAACTAATGAAAAACTGTTTTTT.

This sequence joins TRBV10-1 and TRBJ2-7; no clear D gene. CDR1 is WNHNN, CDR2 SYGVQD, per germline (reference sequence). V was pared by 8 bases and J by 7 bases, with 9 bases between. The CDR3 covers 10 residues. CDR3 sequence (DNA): TGCGCCAGCCTCCCGGGTGAGCAGTACTTC. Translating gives CASLPGEQYF.

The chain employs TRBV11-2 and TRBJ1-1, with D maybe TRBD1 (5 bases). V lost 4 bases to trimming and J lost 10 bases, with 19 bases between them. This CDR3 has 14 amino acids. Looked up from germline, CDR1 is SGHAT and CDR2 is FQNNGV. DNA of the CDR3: TGTGCCAGCAGCTACGTCTTAAGCGGGACGGGAGCTTTCTTT. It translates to CASSYVLSGTGAFF.

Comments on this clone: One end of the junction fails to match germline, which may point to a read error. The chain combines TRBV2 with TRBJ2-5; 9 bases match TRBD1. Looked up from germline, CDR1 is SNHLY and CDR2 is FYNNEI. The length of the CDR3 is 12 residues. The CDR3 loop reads CASSETRDRVDF. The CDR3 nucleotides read TGTGCCAGCAGTGAAACCCGGGACAGGGTCGACTTC.

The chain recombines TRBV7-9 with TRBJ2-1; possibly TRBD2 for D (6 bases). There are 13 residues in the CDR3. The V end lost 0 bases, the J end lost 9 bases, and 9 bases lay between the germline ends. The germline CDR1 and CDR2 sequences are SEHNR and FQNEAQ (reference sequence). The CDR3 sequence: CASSLAGGSEQFF. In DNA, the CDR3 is TGTGCCAGCAGCTTAGCGGGGGGAAGTGAGCAGTTCTTC.

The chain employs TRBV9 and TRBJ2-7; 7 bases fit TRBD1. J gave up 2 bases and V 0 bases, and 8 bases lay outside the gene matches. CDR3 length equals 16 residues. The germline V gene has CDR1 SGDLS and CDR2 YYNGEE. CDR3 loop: CASSVAPGTVTYEQYF. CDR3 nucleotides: TGTGCCAGCAGCGTAGCTCCGGGGACAGTAACCTACGAGCAGTACTTC. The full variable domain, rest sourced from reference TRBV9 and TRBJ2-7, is DSGVTQTPKHLITATGQRVTLRCSPRSGDLSVYWYQQSLDQGLQFLIQYYNGEERAKGNILERFSAQQFPDLHSELNLSSLELGDSALYFCASSVAPGTVTYEQYFGPGTRLTVT.

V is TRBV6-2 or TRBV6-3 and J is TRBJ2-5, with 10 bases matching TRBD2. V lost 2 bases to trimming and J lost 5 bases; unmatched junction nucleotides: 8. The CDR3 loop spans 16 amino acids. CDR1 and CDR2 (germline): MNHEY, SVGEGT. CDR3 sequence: CASSYNSGGGRETQYF. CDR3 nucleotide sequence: TGTGCCAGCAGTTACAACAGCGGGGGGGGAAGGGAGACCCAGTACTTC.

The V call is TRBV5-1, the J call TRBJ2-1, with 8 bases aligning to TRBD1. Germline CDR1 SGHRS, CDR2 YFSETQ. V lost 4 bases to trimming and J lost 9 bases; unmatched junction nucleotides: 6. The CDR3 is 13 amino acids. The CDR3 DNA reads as TGCGCCAGCAGCCCCGGACAGGGCTTTGAGCAGTTCTTC. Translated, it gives CASSPGQGFEQFF.

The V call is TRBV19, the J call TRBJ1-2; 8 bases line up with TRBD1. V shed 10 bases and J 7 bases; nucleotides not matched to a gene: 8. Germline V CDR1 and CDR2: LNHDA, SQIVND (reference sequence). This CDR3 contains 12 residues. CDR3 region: CATATGERGYTF. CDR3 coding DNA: TGTGCCACCGCGACAGGGGAACGTGGCTACACCTTC.

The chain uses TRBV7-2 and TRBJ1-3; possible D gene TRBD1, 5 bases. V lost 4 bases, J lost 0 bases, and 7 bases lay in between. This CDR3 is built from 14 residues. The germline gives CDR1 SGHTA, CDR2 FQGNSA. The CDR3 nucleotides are TGTGCCAGCAGCTCGGGACTCTCTGGAAACACCATATATTTT. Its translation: CASSSGLSGNTIYF.

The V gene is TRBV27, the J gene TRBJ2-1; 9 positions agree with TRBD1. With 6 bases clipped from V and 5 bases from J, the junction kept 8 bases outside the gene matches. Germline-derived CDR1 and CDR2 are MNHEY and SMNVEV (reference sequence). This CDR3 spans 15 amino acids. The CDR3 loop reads CASRNPTGGNNEQFF. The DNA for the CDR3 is TGTGCCAGCAGGAACCCGACAGGGGGGAACAATGAGCAGTTCTTC.

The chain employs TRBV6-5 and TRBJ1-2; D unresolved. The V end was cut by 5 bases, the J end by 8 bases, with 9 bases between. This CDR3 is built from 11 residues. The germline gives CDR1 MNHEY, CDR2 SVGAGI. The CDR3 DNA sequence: TGTGCCAGCAGTCCGTCGGGAGGCTACACCTTC. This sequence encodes CASSPSGGYTF.

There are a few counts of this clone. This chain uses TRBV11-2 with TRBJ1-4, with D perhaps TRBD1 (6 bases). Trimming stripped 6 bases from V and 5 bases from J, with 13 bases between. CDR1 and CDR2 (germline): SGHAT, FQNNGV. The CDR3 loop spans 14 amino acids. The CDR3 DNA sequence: TGTGCCAGCAGGGCACCGGGACAAAATGAAAAACTGTTTTTT. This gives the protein CASRAPGQNEKLFF.